The present entry profiles one TCR beta chain with its context. What it recognizes is unknown. Library preparation for TCR beta used quantitative 5'-RACE with molecular barcodes. TCRdb passed the 5' RACE reads through MiXCR, listing each CDR3 protein once. The profile shows about 450,000 distinct CDR3 sequences, roughly 26% of them singletons. The sample is drawn from a study of CD8 T cells in ankylosing spondylitis. Study conclusions and caveats: Reportedly, matched ankylosing spondylitis synovial fluid was significantly enriched for disease-linked clones. Clones linked to the disease showed a CD8+ phenotype. They occurred at relatively low frequencies in peripheral blood. Certain motif variants had earlier been reported in reactive arthritis synovial fluid and blood. Roughly 8 highly homologous variants made up a TCR beta motif, and this motif appeared characteristic of ankylosing spondylitis blood.

The sample comprised blood, either unsorted or a sorted T cell fraction (not recorded which). This TCR came from a male donor with ankylosing spondylitis.

The CDR3 bases are TGTGCCAGCAGTTACGGGACTACCAGGGAGGAGTTCTTC. Translation gives CASSYGTTREEFF. This chain connects TRBV2 to TRBJ2-1; 7 positions match TRBD2. J gave up 14 bases and V 5 bases, and 12 bases lay outside the gene matches. The length of the CDR3 is 13 residues. Germline CDR1 and CDR2: SNHLY and FYNNEI.